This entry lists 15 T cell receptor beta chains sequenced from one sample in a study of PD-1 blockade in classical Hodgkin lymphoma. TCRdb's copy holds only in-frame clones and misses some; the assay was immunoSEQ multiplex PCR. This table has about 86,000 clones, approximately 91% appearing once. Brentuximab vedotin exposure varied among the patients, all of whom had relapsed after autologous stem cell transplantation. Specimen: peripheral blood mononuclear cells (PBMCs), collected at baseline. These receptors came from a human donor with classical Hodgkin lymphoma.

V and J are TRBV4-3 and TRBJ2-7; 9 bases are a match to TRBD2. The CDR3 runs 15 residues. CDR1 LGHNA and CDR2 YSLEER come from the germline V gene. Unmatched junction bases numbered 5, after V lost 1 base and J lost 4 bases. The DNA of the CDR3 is TGCGCCAGCAGCCAAGCTAGCGGGAAGGGTTACGAGCAGTACTTC. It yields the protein CASSQASGKGYEQYF.

The CDR3 reads CASSQRVSSYEQYF. CDR3 in DNA: TGTGCCAGCAGCCAGAGGGTCTCCTCCTACGAGCAGTACTTC. The chain is built from TRBV6-1 and TRBJ2-7, with a possible D match to TRBD2 (5 bases). Germline assignment: CDR1 MNHNS and CDR2 SASEGT. The CDR3 runs to 14 residues. Trimming stripped 6 bases from V and 0 bases from J, with 12 bases between.

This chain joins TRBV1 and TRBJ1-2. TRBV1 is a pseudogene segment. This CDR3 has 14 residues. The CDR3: CTSSQTIGGYGYTF. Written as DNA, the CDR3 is TGCACCAGCAGCCAGACGATTGGGGGCTATGGCTACACCTTC.

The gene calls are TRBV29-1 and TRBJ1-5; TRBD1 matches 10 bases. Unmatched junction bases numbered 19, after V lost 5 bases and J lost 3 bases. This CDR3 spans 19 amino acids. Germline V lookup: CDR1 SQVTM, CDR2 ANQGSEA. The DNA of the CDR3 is TGCAGCGTTCACGGGGGGGGACAGGGGACGGAGGTGAACAATCAGCCCCAGCATTTT. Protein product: CSVHGGGQGTEVNNQPQHF. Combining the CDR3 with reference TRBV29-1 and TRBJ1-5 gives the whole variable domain SAVISQKPSRDICQRGTSLTIQCQVDSQVTMMFWYRQQPGQSLTLIATANQGSEATYESGFVIDKFPISRPNLTFSTLTVSNMSPEDSSIYLCSVHGGGQGTEVNNQPQHFGDGTRLSIL.

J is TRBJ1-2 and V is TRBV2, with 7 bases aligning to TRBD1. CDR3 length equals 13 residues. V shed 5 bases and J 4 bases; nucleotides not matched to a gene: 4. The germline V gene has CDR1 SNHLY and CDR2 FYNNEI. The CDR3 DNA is TGTGCCAGCAGTTCGACAGGGATCTATGGCTACACCTTC. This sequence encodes CASSSTGIYGYTF. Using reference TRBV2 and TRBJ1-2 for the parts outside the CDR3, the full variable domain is EPEVTQTPSHQVTQMGQEVILRCVPISNHLYFYWYRQILGQKVEFLVSFYNNEISEKSEIFDDQFSVERPDGSNFTLKIRSTKLEDSAMYFCASSSTGIYGYTFGSGTRLTVV.

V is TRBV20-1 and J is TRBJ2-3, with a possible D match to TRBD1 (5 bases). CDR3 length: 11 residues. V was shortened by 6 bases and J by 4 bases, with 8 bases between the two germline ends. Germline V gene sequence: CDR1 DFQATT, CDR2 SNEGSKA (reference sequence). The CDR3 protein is CSARQSDTQYF. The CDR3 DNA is TGCAGTGCCAGACAGTCAGATACGCAGTATTTT.

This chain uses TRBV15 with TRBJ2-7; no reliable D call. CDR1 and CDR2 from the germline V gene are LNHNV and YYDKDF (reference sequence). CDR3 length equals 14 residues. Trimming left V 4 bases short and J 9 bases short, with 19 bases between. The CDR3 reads CATSKSGILGRQYF. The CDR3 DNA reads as TGTGCCACCAGCAAGTCAGGCATCCTTGGTCGGCAGTACTTC.

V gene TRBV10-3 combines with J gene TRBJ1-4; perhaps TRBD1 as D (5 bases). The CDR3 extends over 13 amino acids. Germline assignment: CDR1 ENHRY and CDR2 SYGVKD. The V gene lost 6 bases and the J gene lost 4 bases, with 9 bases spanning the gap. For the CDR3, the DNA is TGTGCCATCAGCGGGGGGTTTAATGAAAAACTGTTTTTT. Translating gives CAISGGFNEKLFF.

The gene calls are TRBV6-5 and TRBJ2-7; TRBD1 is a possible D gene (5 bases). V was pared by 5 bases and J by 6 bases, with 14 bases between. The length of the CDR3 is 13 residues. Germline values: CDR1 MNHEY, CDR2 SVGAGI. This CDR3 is CASSTKQVTEQYF. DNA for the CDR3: TGTGCCAGCAGTACAAAACAGGTTACCGAGCAGTACTTC.

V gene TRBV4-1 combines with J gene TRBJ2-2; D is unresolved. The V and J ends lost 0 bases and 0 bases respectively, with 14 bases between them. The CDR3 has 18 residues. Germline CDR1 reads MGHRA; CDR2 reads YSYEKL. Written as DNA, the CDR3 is TGCGCCAGCAGCCAAGAAGGTAGTCTTGGGGCGAACACCGGGGAGCTGTTTTTT. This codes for CASSQEGSLGANTGELFF.

The CDR3: CASSLMTSSETQYF. CDR3 DNA: TGTGCCAGCAGCCTCATGACTAGTTCAGAGACCCAGTACTTC. V usage is TRBV5-4 and J usage is TRBJ2-5; possible D gene TRBD2, 6 bases. The length of the CDR3 is 14 residues. Trimming took 4 bases from V and 4 from J, leaving 14 bases between them. Per germline, CDR1 SGHNT and CDR2 YYREEE (reference sequence).

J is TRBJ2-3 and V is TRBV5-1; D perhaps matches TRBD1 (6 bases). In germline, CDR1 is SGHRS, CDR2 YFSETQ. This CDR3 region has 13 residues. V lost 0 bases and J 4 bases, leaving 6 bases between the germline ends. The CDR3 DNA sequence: TGCGCCAGCAGCTTGGACAGGGCAGATACGCAGTATTTT. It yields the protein CASSLDRADTQYF. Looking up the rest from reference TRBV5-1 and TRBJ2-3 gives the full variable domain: KAGVTQTPRYLIKTRGQQVTLSCSPISGHRSVSWYQQTPGQGLQFLFEYFSETQRNKGNFPGRFSGRQFSNSRSEMNVSTLELGDSALYLCASSLDRADTQYFGPGTRLTVL.

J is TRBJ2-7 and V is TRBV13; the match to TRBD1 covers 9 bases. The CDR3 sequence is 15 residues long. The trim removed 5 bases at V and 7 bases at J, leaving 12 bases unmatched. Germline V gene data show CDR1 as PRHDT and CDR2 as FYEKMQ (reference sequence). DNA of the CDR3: TGTGCCAGCAGCCCTACTCGGGACAGGGCGATTGAGCAGTACTTC. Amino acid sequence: CASSPTRDRAIEQYF.

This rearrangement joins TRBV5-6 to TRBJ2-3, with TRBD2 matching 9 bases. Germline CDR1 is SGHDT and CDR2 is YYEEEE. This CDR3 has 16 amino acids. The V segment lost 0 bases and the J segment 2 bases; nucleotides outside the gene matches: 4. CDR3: CASSLGLAEYTDTQYF. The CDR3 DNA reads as TGTGCCAGCAGCTTGGGACTAGCGGAATACACAGATACGCAGTATTTT. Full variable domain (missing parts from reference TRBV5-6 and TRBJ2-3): DAGVTQSPTHLIKTRGQQVTLRCSPKSGHDTVSWYQQALGQGPQFIFQYYEEEERQRGNFPDRFSGHQFPNYSSELNVNALLLGDSALYLCASSLGLAEYTDTQYFGPGTRLTVL.

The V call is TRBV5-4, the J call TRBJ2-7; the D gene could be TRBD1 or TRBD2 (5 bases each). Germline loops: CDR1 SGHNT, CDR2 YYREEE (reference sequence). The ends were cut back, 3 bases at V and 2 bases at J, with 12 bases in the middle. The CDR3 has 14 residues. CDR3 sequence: CASSSGPETYEQYF. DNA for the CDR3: TGTGCCAGCAGCTCGGGACCAGAGACCTACGAGCAGTACTTC.